A single sample gave rise to the 26 T cell receptor beta chains below, sequenced in a study of cytotoxic CD8 clonotypes in ibrutinib-treated CLL. Clones were sequenced by immunoSEQ multiplex PCR, and TCRdb holds only the in-frame ones, with some missing. In the table there are 200,000 to 250,000 clones, just over 70% of which are singletons. The input for sequencing was PBMCs, taken after 12 months of ibrutinib treatment. All receptors come from a human donor with chronic lymphocytic leukemia.

The V call is TRBV4-2, the J call TRBJ2-7; tentative D call: TRBD2 (5 bases). The germline CDR1 and CDR2 sequences are LGHNA and YNFKEQ. V was cut by 4 bases and J by 1 base, with 11 bases left in between. The CDR3 totals 14 residues. The CDR3 DNA reads as TGTGCCAGCAGCCCCCAACTAGAGTCCTACGAGCAGTACTTC. Amino acids: CASSPQLESYEQYF.

The rearrangement joins TRBV4-2 to TRBJ2-2, with a possible D match to TRBD2 (5 bases). This CDR3 comprises 15 residues. CDR1 is LGHNA and CDR2 is YNFKEQ in the germline V gene. V was trimmed by 0 bases and J by 7 bases, leaving 12 bases between them. Here the CDR3 DNA reads TGTGCCAGCAGCCAAGAGCGGCTAGCCGTCGGGGAGCTGTTTTTT. It codes for CASSQERLAVGELFF.

The rearrangement links TRBV5-4 to TRBJ2-7; perhaps D is TRBD1 or TRBD2 (5 bases each). The CDR3 is 13 residues long. The V gene lost 4 bases and the J gene lost 9 bases, with 17 bases spanning the gap. CDR1 and CDR2 (germline): SGHNT, YYREEE (reference sequence). The CDR3 is CASSRGRDDVQYF. In DNA form, the CDR3 reads TGTGCCAGCAGCCGGGGCCGGGATGACGTGCAGTACTTC.

This clone was detected a few times. The chain links TRBV4-2 to TRBJ2-7, with D unclear. V shed 0 bases and J shed 1 base, with 13 bases lying between them. The CDR3 sequence is 16 residues long. Per germline, CDR1 LGHNA and CDR2 YNFKEQ. The CDR3 region is CASSQDEGRSSYEQYF. In DNA, the CDR3 is TGTGCCAGCAGCCAAGATGAAGGACGGAGTTCCTACGAGCAGTACTTC.

The chain combines TRBV19 with TRBJ2-7, with D perhaps TRBD1 (6 bases). Between the trimmed V and J ends, which lost 3 bases and 0 bases, there was a span of 12 bases. This CDR3 comprises 15 residues. From germline, CDR1 is LNHDA and CDR2 SQIVND (reference sequence). The CDR3 DNA sequence: TGTGCCAGTAGTATCCCAGGGGACGCCTCCTACGAGCAGTACTTC. Its protein product is CASSIPGDASYEQYF.

The rearrangement uses TRBV9 and TRBJ1-1; D gene unclear. The germline gives CDR1 SGDLS, CDR2 YYNGEE. The CDR3 sequence is 15 residues long. Trimming pared 0 bases from V and 1 base from J, leaving 10 bases between. CDR3 DNA: TGTGCCAGCAGCGTAGTGAAGAGGGAGAACACTGAAGCTTTCTTT. This gives the protein CASSVVKRENTEAFF.

The V and J genes are TRBV5-1 and TRBJ2-1, with D uncertain. The V gene's germline CDR1 is SGHRS and CDR2 YFSETQ. V dropped 3 bases and J dropped 3 bases, with 10 bases sitting between them. This CDR3 has 14 residues. The CDR3 loop is CASSYEGFYNEQFF. Here the CDR3 DNA reads TGCGCCAGCAGCTACGAAGGATTCTACAATGAGCAGTTCTTC.

The chain couples TRBV6-5 to TRBJ2-6, with 9 bases aligning to TRBD1. V lost 6 bases and J lost 4; bases outside the gene matches: 4. Germline V gene lookup returns CDR1 MNHEY and CDR2 SVGAGI. This CDR3 contains 15 residues. The CDR3 DNA sequence: TGTGCCAGCAGAAACAGGGGGCCCGGGGCCAACGTCCTGACTTTC. Protein product: CASRNRGPGANVLTF.

This clone was recorded at least ten times. The CDR3 region is CASSQGQGHTEAFF. The CDR3 DNA follows: TGTGCCAGCTCACAGGGACAGGGGCACACTGAAGCTTTCTTT. The V and J genes are TRBV18 and TRBJ1-1, with 10 positions matching TRBD1. The CDR3 is 14 residues long. Germline CDR1 reads KGHSH; CDR2 reads LQKENI. The trim removed 4 bases at V and 3 bases at J, leaving 2 bases unmatched.

This clone was observed once. V is TRBV5-1 and J is TRBJ2-7; tentative D call: TRBD1 (6 bases). The CDR3 runs 13 residues. V lost 4 bases and J 2 bases, leaving 10 bases between the germline ends. Germline V gives CDR1 SGHRS, CDR2 YFSETQ. Here the CDR3 reads CASSRTDTYEQYF. CDR3 nucleotides: TGCGCCAGCAGCCGGACAGATACCTACGAGCAGTACTTC.

V usage is TRBV12-5 and J usage is TRBJ1-6; possibly TRBD1 for D (6 bases). The length of the CDR3 is 12 residues. V lost 7 bases and J lost 9, with 10 bases in between. CDR1 LGHNT and CDR2 FRNRAP come from the germline V gene. As DNA, the CDR3 is TGTGCTAGTGCCACAGGGTTTTCACCCCTCCACTTT. As protein: CASATGFSPLHF.

This clone was seen only a few times. The chain couples TRBV4-1 to TRBJ2-1; TRBD2 matches 11 bases. The CDR3 runs 19 residues. Losses at the gene ends were 7 bases for V and 4 bases for J; bases not matched to a gene: 18. CDR1 MGHRA and CDR2 YSYEKL come from the germline V gene. CDR3 in DNA: TGCGCCAGCACTCAAAGGGGGCTAGCGGGAGGCCTCCTTTACAATGAGCAGTTCTTC. It is translated as CASTQRGLAGGLLYNEQFF.

The chain uses TRBV30 and TRBJ2-6; D unresolved. From germline, CDR1 is GTSNPN and CDR2 SVGIG (reference sequence). CDR3 length: 15 residues. The ends were cut back, 3 bases at V and 1 base at J, with 10 bases in the middle. The CDR3 region is CAWRKPASGANVLTF. CDR3 nucleotide sequence: TGTGCCTGGAGAAAACCGGCGTCTGGGGCCAACGTCCTGACTTTC.

The chain uses TRBV19 and TRBJ1-1; possible D gene TRBD1, 5 bases. CDR3 size: 14 residues. Looked up from germline, CDR1 is LNHDA and CDR2 is SQIVND (reference sequence). V was shortened by 7 bases and J by 5 bases, with 17 bases between the two germline ends. Written as DNA, the CDR3 is TGTGCCAGTACCATGGCCGGGGCGATGACTGAAGCTTTCTTT. The encoded protein is CASTMAGAMTEAFF.

The V gene is TRBV18, the J gene TRBJ1-5; D remains unclear. This CDR3 comprises 13 residues. The germline V gene has CDR1 KGHSH and CDR2 LQKENI. V lost 1 base, J lost 6 bases, and 7 bases lay in between. DNA for the CDR3: TGTGCCAGCTCACCACAGGGTTCTCAGCCCCAGCATTTT. This gives the protein CASSPQGSQPQHF.

The chain employs TRBV4-1 and TRBJ2-7, with D perhaps matching TRBD1 (6 bases). Germline assignment: CDR1 MGHRA and CDR2 YSYEKL. The CDR3 loop spans 14 amino acids. The V gene lost 5 bases and the J gene lost 3 bases, with 14 bases spanning the gap. The CDR3 here is CASSFTTGGYEQYF. CDR3 in DNA: TGCGCCAGCAGCTTCACGACAGGAGGCTACGAGCAGTACTTC.

The chain recombines TRBV14 with TRBJ2-7; D is perhaps TRBD1 or TRBD2 (5 bases each). CDR3 length: 12 amino acids. CDR1 is SGHDN and CDR2 is FVKESK in the germline V gene. Trimming removed 2 bases at V and 6 bases at J, with 8 bases between. The CDR3 region is CASSQQGPEQYF. CDR3 DNA sequence: TGTGCCAGCAGCCAACAGGGACCCGAGCAGTACTTC. The full variable domain, in which reference TRBV14 and TRBJ2-7 provide the parts outside the CDR3, is EAGVTQFPSHSVIEKGQTVTLRCDPISGHDNLYWYRRVMGKEIKFLLHFVKESKQDESGMPNNRFLAERTGGTYSTLKVQPAELEDSGVYFCASSQQGPEQYFGPGTRLTVT.

This clone showed up just once. This chain joins TRBV4-2 and TRBJ2-2, with a possible D match to TRBD2 (7 bases). V was pared by 0 bases and J by 1 base, with 12 bases between. The germline V gene has CDR1 LGHNA and CDR2 YNFKEQ. The CDR3 is 17 amino acids. The CDR3 DNA sequence: TGTGCCAGCAGCCAAGAAAGGGGGGGACTGAACACCGGGGAGCTGTTTTTT. It is translated as CASSQERGGLNTGELFF.

This chain links TRBV6-5 with TRBJ1-4; 7 bases fit TRBD1. The CDR3 has 15 residues. V dropped 0 bases and J dropped 4; count of bases not matched to a gene: 2. Germline V gene sequence: CDR1 MNHEY, CDR2 SVGAGI. CDR3 nucleotides: TGTGCCAGCAGTTACTCATACAGGGGTAATGAAAAACTGTTTTTT. Encoded protein: CASSYSYRGNEKLFF.

This clone was seen many times. The chain is built from TRBV6-5 and TRBJ1-2; TRBD1 is a possible D gene (6 bases). The CDR3 totals 14 residues. The germline V gene has CDR1 MNHEY and CDR2 SVGAGI. Between the trimmed V and J ends, which lost 9 bases and 0 bases, there was a span of 14 bases. The chain's CDR3 is CASTKQGANYGYTF. The CDR3, as DNA: TGTGCCAGTACAAAACAGGGAGCTAACTATGGCTACACCTTC.

The V call is TRBV27, the J call TRBJ1-1; D is unresolved. CDR1 MNHEY and CDR2 SMNVEV come from the germline V gene (reference sequence). The CDR3 spans 15 residues. V gave up 5 bases and J gave up 1 base, with 14 bases separating them. The CDR3 DNA sequence: TGTGCCAGCAGTCTAACCCCGGGAGGGAACACTGAAGCTTTCTTT. Translating it yields CASSLTPGGNTEAFF.

The chain links TRBV6-5 to TRBJ1-1; weak D call: TRBD1 (6 bases). This CDR3 spans 14 amino acids. Germline values: CDR1 MNHEY, CDR2 SVGAGI. The V gene lost 2 bases and the J gene lost 8 bases, with 15 bases spanning the gap. CDR3 protein: CASSYGRGLTEAFF. DNA for the CDR3: TGTGCCAGCAGTTACGGCAGGGGCCTGACGGAAGCTTTCTTT.

The CDR3: CATSRDIRATGANVLTF. The CDR3 DNA reads TGTGCCACCAGCAGAGATATCAGGGCTACTGGGGCCAACGTCCTGACTTTC. V gene TRBV15 combines with J gene TRBJ2-6, with D perhaps matching TRBD1 (5 bases). The CDR3 contains 17 residues. V lost 0 bases, J lost 2 bases, and 11 bases lay in between. Germline lookup yields CDR1 LNHNV and CDR2 YYDKDF (reference sequence).

The V call is TRBV18, the J call TRBJ2-1, with D unclear. The CDR3 has 13 residues. Looked up from germline, CDR1 is KGHSH and CDR2 is LQKENI. Trimming took 8 bases from V and 12 from J, leaving 20 bases between them. The CDR3 bases are TGTGCCAGCCGCCGGCCCCTCCGCGACGGGCAGTTCTTC. As protein: CASRRPLRDGQFF.

This clone is labeled as medium-sized. This chain links TRBV9 with TRBJ2-3; a weak D match, TRBD2 (6 bases). This CDR3 comprises 16 residues. V was pared by 3 bases and J by 1 base, with 15 bases between. In germline, CDR1 is SGDLS, CDR2 YYNGEE. CDR3 loop: CASSETGTYRTDTQYF. CDR3 DNA sequence: TGTGCCAGCAGCGAGACCGGGACTTATCGCACAGATACGCAGTATTTT.

With respect to this clone: The same CDR3 can be traced to other DNA sequences in this sample. The gene calls are TRBV27 and TRBJ2-7, with no clear D. Germline assignment: CDR1 MNHEY and CDR2 SMNVEV (reference sequence). Between the trimmed V and J ends, which lost 5 bases and 3 bases, there was a span of 14 bases. CDR3 length: 14 residues. CDR3: CASSRSGLHYEQYF. The CDR3 DNA follows: TGTGCCAGCAGTCGATCCGGTCTCCACTACGAGCAGTACTTC.